This TCR beta chain is drawn from a study of blood T cells in healthy people across ages. Through a sample-barcoded 5' primer and a J-beta primer mix, a second PCR was run for 7 to 11 cycles. TCRdb re-called the 5' RACE reads through MiXCR, storing one row per CDR3 protein. The sample has 1,800,000 or so distinct CDR3 sequences, about two fifths seen once; the top ten hold about 23%. Germline CDR1 DFQATT, CDR2 SNEGSKA (reference sequence). V lost 3 bases, J lost 5 bases, and 9 bases stayed unmatched. There are 14 residues in the CDR3. The chain carries TRBV20-1 and TRBJ1-1; 7 bases align to TRBD1. The receptor was derived from a human donor in good health. Sequenced sample: blood. CDR3 nucleotides: TGCAGTGCTAGGGATTACAGGGGAAAAACTGAAGCTTTCTTT. It specifies CSARDYRGKTEAFF.